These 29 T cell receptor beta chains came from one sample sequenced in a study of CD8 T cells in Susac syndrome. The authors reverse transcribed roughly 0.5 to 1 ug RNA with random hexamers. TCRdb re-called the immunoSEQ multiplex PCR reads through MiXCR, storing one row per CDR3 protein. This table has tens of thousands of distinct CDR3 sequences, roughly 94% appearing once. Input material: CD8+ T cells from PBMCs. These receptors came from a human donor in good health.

The CDR3 reads CASSFGSGTGFSGNTIYF. CDR3 sequence (DNA): TGTGCCAGCAGCTTTGGATCCGGGACAGGGTTCTCTGGAAACACCATATATTTT. V and J are TRBV11-2 and TRBJ1-3, with 9 nucleotides matching TRBD1. V dropped 3 bases and J dropped 0; count of bases not matched to a gene: 9. The CDR3 is 18 residues long. Germline V gene sequence: CDR1 SGHAT, CDR2 FQNNGV.

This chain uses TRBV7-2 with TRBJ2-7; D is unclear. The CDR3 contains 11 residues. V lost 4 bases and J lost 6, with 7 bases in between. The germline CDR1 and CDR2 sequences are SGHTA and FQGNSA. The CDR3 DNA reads TGTGCCAGCAGCTACCCCGGCGAGCAGTACTTC. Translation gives CASSYPGEQYF.

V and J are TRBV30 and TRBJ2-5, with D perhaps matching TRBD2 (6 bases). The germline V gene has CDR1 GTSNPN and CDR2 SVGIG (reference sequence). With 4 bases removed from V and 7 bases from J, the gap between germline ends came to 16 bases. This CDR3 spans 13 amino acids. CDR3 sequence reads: CAWKDLFGGTQYF. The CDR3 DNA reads TGTGCCTGGAAGGACCTATTCGGGGGGACCCAGTACTTC.

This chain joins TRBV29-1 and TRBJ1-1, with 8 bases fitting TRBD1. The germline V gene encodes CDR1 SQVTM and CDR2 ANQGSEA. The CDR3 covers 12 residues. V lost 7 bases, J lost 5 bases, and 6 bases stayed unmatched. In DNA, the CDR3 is TGCAGCGGCTACAGGGGGAAGACTGAAGCTTTCTTT. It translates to CSGYRGKTEAFF.

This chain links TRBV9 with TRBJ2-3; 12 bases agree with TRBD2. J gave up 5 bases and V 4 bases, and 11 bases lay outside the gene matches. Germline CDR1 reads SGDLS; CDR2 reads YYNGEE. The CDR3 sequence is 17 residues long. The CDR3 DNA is TGTGCCAGCAGCCCCCTGAGTCGACTAGCGGGAGTAGATACGCAGTATTTT. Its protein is CASSPLSRLAGVDTQYF.

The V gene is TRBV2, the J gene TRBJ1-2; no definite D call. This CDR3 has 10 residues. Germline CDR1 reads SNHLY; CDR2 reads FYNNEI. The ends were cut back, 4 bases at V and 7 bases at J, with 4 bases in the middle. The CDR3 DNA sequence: TGTGCCAGCAGTGCTAGTGGCTACACCTTC. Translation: CASSASGYTF. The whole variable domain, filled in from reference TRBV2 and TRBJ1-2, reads EPEVTQTPSHQVTQMGQEVILRCVPISNHLYFYWYRQILGQKVEFLVSFYNNEISEKSEIFDDQFSVERPDGSNFTLKIRSTKLEDSAMYFCASSASGYTFGSGTRLTVV.

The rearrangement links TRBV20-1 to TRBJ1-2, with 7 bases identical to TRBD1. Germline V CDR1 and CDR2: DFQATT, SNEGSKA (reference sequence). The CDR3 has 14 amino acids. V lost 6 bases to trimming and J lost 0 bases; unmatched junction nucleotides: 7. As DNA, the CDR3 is TGCAGTGCAAGGGACAGCCACGCTAACTATGGCTACACCTTC. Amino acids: CSARDSHANYGYTF.

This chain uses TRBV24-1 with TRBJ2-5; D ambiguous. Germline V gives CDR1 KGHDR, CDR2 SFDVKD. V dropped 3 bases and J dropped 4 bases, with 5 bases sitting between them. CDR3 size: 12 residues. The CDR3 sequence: CATSDPTETQYF. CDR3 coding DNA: TGTGCCACCAGTGATCCCACAGAGACCCAGTACTTC.

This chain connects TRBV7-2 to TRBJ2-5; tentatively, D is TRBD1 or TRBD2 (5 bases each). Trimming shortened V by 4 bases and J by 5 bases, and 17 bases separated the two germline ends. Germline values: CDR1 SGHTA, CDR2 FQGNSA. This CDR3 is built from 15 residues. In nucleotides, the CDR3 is TGTGCCAGCAGCTCTGAAGGGGAGCGGTTTGAGACCCAGTACTTC. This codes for CASSSEGERFETQYF.

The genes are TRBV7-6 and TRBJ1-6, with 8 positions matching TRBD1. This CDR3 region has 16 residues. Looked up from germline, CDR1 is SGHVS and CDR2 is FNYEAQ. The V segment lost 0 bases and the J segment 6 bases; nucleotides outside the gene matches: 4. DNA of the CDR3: TGTGCCAGCAGCTTAGCGTATGACAGGGGTAATTCACCCCTCCACTTT. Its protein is CASSLAYDRGNSPLHF. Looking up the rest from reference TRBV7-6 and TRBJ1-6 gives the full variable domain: GAGVSQSPRYKVTKRGQDVALRCDPISGHVSLYWYRQALGQGPEFLTYFNYEAQQDKSGLPNDRFSAERPEGSISTLTIQRTEQRDSAMYRCASSLAYDRGNSPLHFGNGTRLTVT.

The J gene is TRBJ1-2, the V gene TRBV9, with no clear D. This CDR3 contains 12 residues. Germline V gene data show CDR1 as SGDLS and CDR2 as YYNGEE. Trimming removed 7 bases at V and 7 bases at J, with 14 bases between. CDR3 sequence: CASGWGELGYTF. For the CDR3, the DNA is TGTGCCAGCGGATGGGGAGAGCTTGGCTACACCTTC. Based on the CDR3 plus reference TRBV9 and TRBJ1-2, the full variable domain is DSGVTQTPKHLITATGQRVTLRCSPRSGDLSVYWYQQSLDQGLQFLIQYYNGEERAKGNILERFSAQQFPDLHSELNLSSLELGDSALYFCASGWGELGYTFGSGTRLTVV.

CDR3 sequence reads: CASSATGGGQTQYF. CDR3 sequence (DNA): TGTGCCAGCAGCGCTACAGGGGGCGGGCAGACCCAGTACTTC. V is TRBV13 and J is TRBJ2-5; 9 bases match TRBD1. The CDR3 covers 14 residues. V trimming: 5 bases; J trimming: 6 bases; junction bases outside the gene matches: 7. Germline CDR1 is PRHDT and CDR2 is FYEKMQ (reference sequence).

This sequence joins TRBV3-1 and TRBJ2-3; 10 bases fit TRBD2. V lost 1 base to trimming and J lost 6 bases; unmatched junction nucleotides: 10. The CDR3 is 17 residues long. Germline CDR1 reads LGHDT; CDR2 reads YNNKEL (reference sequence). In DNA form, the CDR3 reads TGTGCCAGCAGCCAAGTCACAAGCGGGGGGGCCGGGGATACGCAGTATTTT. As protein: CASSQVTSGGAGDTQYF.

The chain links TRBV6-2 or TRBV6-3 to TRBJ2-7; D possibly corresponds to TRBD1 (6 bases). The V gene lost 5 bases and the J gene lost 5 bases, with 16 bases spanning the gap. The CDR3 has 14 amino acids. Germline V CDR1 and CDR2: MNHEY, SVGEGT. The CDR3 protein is CASSLGQRLHEQYV. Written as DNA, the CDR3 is TGTGCCAGCAGTCTAGGACAGCGCCTCCACGAGCAGTACGTC.

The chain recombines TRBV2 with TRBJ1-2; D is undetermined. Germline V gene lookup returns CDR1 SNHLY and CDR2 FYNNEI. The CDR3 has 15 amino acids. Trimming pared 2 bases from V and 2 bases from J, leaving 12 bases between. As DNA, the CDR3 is TGTGCCAGCAGTGAATGGCAACTTAGAAACTATGGCTACACCTTC. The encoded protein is CASSEWQLRNYGYTF.

Written as DNA, the CDR3 is TGTGCCAGCAGCCAGACGCGGGAGCGGATTTACAATGAGCAGTTCTTC. This translates into CASSQTRERIYNEQFF. The chain carries TRBV3-1 and TRBJ2-1; TRBD2 aligns across 7 bases. CDR1 and CDR2 (germline): LGHDT, YNNKEL (reference sequence). The CDR3 runs to 16 residues. V lost 3 bases and J lost 4; bases outside the gene matches: 9.

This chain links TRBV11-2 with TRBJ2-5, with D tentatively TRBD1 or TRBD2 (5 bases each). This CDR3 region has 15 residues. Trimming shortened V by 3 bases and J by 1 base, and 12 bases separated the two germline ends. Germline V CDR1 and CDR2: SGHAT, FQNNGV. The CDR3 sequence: CASSLGRLIQETQYF. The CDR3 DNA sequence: TGTGCCAGCAGCTTGGGACGACTTATCCAAGAGACCCAGTACTTC.

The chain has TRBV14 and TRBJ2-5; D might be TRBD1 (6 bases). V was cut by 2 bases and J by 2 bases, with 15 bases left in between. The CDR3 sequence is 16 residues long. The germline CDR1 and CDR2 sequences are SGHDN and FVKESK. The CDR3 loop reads CASSQFSGTPQETQYF. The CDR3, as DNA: TGTGCCAGCAGCCAATTTTCAGGGACACCTCAAGAGACCCAGTACTTC.

CDR3 protein: CASSVGQAPAQAFF. The CDR3 region has the DNA TGTGCCAGCAGCGTGGGACAGGCTCCAGCCCAAGCTTTCTTT. This sequence joins TRBV7-2 and TRBJ1-1; 8 nucleotides line up with TRBD1. CDR3 length: 14 amino acids. Germline CDR1 reads SGHTA; CDR2 reads FQGNSA. With 5 bases clipped from V and 9 bases from J, the junction kept 11 bases outside the gene matches.

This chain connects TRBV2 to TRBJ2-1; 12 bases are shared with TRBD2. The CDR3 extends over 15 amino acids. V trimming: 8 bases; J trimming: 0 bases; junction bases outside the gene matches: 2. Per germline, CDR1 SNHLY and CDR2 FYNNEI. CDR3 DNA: TGTGCCAGCCTACTAGCGGGAGGCTCCTACAATGAGCAGTTCTTC. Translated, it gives CASLLAGGSYNEQFF.

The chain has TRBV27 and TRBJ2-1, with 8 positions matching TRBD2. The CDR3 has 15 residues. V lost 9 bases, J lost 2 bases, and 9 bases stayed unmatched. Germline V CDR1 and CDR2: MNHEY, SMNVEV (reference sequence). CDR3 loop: CASSSSGGAYNEQFF. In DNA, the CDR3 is TGTGCCAGTTCCTCCTCCGGGGGGGCCTACAATGAGCAGTTCTTC.

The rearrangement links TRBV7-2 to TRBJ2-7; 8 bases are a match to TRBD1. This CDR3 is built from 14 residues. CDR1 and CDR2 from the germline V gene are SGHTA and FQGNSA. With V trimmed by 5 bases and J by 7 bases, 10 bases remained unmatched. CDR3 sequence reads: CASSRGQGIREQYF. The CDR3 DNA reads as TGTGCCAGCAGCCGCGGACAGGGAATTAGGGAGCAGTACTTC.

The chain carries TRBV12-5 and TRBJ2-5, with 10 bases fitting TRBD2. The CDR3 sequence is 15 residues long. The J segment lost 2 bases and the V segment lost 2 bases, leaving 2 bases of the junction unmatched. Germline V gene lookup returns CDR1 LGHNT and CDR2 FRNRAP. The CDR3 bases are TGTGCTAGTGGTTTGAGTAGCGGGGGGCAAGAGACCCAGTACTTC. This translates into CASGLSSGGQETQYF. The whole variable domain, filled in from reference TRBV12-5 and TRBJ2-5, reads DARVTQTPRHKVTEMGQEVTMRCQPILGHNTVFWYRQTMMQGLELLAYFRNRAPLDDSGMPKDRFSAEMPDATLATLKIQPSEPRDSAVYFCASGLSSGGQETQYFGPGTRLLVL.

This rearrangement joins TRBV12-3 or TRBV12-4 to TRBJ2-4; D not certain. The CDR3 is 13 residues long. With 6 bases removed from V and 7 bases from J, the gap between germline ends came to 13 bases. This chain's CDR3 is CASSPSSPNIQYF. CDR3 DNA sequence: TGTGCCAGCAGCCCATCTAGTCCCAACATTCAGTACTTC.

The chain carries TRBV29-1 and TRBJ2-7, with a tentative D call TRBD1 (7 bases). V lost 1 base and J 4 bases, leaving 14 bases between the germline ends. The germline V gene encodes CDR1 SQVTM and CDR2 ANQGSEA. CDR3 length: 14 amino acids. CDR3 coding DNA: TGCAGCGTTGAAGTGGCAGGGGGGACTTACGAGCAGTACTTC. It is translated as CSVEVAGGTYEQYF.

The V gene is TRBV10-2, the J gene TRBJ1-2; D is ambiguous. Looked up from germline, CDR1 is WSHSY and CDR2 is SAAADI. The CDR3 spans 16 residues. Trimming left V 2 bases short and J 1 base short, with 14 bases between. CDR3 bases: TGCGCCAGCAGTGAGGTCAGGAGGCTGGGTAACTATGGCTACACCTTC. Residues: CASSEVRRLGNYGYTF.

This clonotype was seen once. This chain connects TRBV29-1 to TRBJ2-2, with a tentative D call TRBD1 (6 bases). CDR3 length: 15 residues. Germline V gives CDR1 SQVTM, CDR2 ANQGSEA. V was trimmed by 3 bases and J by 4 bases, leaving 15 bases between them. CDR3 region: CSVELVGHLTGELFF. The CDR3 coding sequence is TGCAGCGTTGAGCTTGTGGGACACCTCACCGGGGAGCTGTTTTTT.

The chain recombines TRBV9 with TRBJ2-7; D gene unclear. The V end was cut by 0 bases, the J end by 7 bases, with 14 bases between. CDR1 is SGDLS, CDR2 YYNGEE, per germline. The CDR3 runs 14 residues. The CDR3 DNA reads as TGTGCCAGCAGCGTAGGACACCCGTCTGAGGAGCAGTACTTC. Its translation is CASSVGHPSEEQYF.

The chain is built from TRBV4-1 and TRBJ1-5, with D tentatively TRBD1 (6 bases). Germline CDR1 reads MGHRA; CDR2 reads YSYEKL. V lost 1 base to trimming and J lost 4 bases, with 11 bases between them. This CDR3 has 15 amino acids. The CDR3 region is CASSQGAQGNQPQHF. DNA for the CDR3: TGCGCCAGCAGCCAAGGAGCGCAGGGGAATCAGCCCCAGCATTTT.